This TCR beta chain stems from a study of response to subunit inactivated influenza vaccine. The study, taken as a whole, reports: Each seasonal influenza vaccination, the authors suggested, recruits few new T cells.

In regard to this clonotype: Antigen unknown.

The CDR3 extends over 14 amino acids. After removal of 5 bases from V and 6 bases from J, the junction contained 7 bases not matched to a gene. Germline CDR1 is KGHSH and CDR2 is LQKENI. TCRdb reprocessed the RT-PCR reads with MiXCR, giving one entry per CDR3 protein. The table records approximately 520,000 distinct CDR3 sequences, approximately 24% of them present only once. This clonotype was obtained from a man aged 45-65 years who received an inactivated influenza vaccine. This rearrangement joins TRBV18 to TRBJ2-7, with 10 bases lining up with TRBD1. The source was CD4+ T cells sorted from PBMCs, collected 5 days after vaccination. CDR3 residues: CASSTRQGAGEQYF. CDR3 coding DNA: TGTGCCAGCTCAACGAGACAGGGGGCTGGCGAGCAGTACTTC. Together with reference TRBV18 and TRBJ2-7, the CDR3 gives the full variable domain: NAGVMQNPRHLVRRRGQEARLRCSPMKGHSHVYWYRQLPEEGLKFMVYLQKENIIDESGMPKERFSAEFPKEGPSILRIQQVVRGDSAAYFCASSTRQGAGEQYFGPGTRLTVT.